Listed below are T cell receptor beta chains from one sample, sequenced in a study of cytomegalovirus exposure and HLA in healthy donors. TCRdb's copy holds only in-frame clones and misses some; the assay was immunoSEQ multiplex PCR. The table shows approximately 22,000 clones, with over 65% occurring only once. Sequencing input: PBMCs. Source of these receptors: a man aged 60 to 69 in good health and CMV-seronegative. Both conserved end residues are part of each CDR3. The order of the fields is clone size, J gene, V gene, D gene, CDR3 DNA, CDR3 protein. The D gene is left open where the match is weak. A clone size is listed for some rows: how often the clone was seen (once, few, many), or a class if it is expanded.

NA	TRBJ1-4	TRBV25-1	NA	TGTGCCAGCAGTGACCTCAGACAGGTTAATGAAAAACTGTTTTTT	CASSDLRQVNEKLFF
NA	TRBJ1-1	TRBV2	TRBD1	TGTGCCAGCAAGAAACGGACAGGGGGCATGTGGGGCACTGAAGCTTTCTTT	CASKKRTGGMWGTEAFF
once	TRBJ2-4	TRBV15	TRBD2	TGTGCCACCTCAGGACTAGCGGGAGGGCCTGTTTTTACAGCCAAAAACATTCAGTACTTC	CATSGLAGGPVFTAKNIQYF
NA	TRBJ1-2	TRBV29-1	TRBD1	TGCAGCGTTGCCCGACAGGGGGCGTACTATGGCTACACCTTC	CSVARQGAYYGYTF
NA	TRBJ2-7	TRBV5-4	TRBD2	TGTGCCAGCAGCGGAACGGGACTAGCGGGCCGCTACGAGCAGTACTTC	CASSGTGLAGRYEQYF
NA	TRBJ2-7	TRBV30	TRBD1	TGTGCCTGGAGTGGACCCGGGACAGACTTCACCTACGAGCAGTACTTC	CAWSGPGTDFTYEQYF
few	TRBJ2-5	TRBV7-3	NA	TGTGCCAGCAGCTTAGGGGCGAACCTCGAGACCCAGTACTTC	CASSLGANLETQYF
NA	TRBJ2-5	TRBV9	TRBD2	TGTGCCAGCAGCGTAGGCCCAGCGGGAGGGGAGACCCAGTACTTC	CASSVGPAGGETQYF
NA	TRBJ1-5	TRBV27	NA	TGTGCCAGCAGTTTTTCTCGGGATCAGCCCCAGCATTTT	CASSFSRDQPQHF
NA	TRBJ1-5	TRBV19	TRBD1	TGTGCCAGTAGTACCGAGGGGGCGACGATTTGGAATCAGCCCCAGCATTTT	CASSTEGATIWNQPQHF
NA	TRBJ2-5	TRBV25-1	NA	TGTGCCAGCAGTGACATGGGCCGCTCGGAGACCCAGTACTTC	CASSDMGRSETQYF
NA	TRBJ1-2	TRBV6-5	NA	TGTGCCAGCCATACGGTCGTGCATGGCTACACCTTC	CASHTVVHGYTF
NA	TRBJ2-7	TRBV27	TRBD2	TGTGCCAGCAGGGCCCGACTAGCGGGTATTAGCGGACAGTACTTC	CASRARLAGISGQYF
NA	TRBJ1-3	TRBV7-2	NA	TGTGCCAGCAGCCAGGGACTGTTTCCTGGAAACACCATATATTTT	CASSQGLFPGNTIYF
NA	TRBJ2-3	TRBV7-8	NA	TGTGCCAGCAGCTTCCTGCCCCCTGGGCCCACAGATACGCAGTATTTT	CASSFLPPGPTDTQYF
NA	TRBJ2-3	TRBV4-1	NA	TGCGCCAGCAGCCAAGGTGTAGTATGGAGGGAGGATACGCAGTATTTT	CASSQGVVWREDTQYF
once	TRBJ2-3	TRBV28	NA	TGTGCCAGCAGTTCTGGGCGAAGGGGGAGGGCAGATACGCAGTATTTT	CASSSGRRGRADTQYF
once	TRBJ2-7	TRBV9	NA	TGTGCCAGCAGCGTCGGCGGATCGAGCTCCTACGAGCAGTACTTC	CASSVGGSSSYEQYF
few	TRBJ2-5	TRBV7-3	TRBD1	TGTGCCAGCAGCTTAAGAGTGGCCGGACAGGGAGAGACCCAGTACTTC	CASSLRVAGQGETQYF
NA	TRBJ1-1	TRBV6-5	NA	TGTGCCAGCAGTCAGGGCCGAACCACTGAAGCTTTCTTT	CASSQGRTTEAFF
once	TRBJ2-7	TRBV28	NA	TGTGCCAGCAGTACTGCCGCACCTTACGAGCAGTACTTC	CASSTAAPYEQYF
NA	TRBJ2-2	TRBV9	NA	TGTGCCAGCAGCGGGGGAGGCTTTGCCGGGGAGCTGTTTTTT	CASSGGGFAGELFF
NA	TRBJ1-1	TRBV28	TRBD1	TGTGCCAGCAGTCCCCTCACCGGGACAGGGGGCCTTAAAGCTTTCTTT	CASSPLTGTGGLKAFF
NA	TRBJ2-5	TRBV6-5	TRBD1	TGTGCCAGCAGTCGGGGACAGGGAAAAGAGACCCAGTACTTC	CASSRGQGKETQYF
NA	TRBJ2-4	TRBV2	TRBD2	TGTGCCAGCAGTGAATGGGAGGGAATGTGGCGTAGCGGGGCCAAAAACATTCAGTACTTC	CASSEWEGMWRSGAKNIQYF
NA	TRBJ2-3	TRBV19	TRBD2	TGTGCCAGTAATAGCGGGGGGGCCCCACAGTATTTT	CASNSGGAPQYF
NA	TRBJ1-1	TRBV4-1	NA	TGCGCCAGCAGCCATACAGGGACCACTGAAGCTTTCTTT	CASSHTGTTEAFF
few	TRBJ1-3	TRBV7-9	NA	TGTTCCAGCAGCTTATTGGGTTTTTCCCCGAGGAACACCATATATTTT	CSSSLLGFSPRNTIYF
NA	TRBJ2-3	TRBV14	TRBD1	TGTCCCAGCAGCTCCGACAGGGGGCGGACAGATACGCAGTATTTT	CPSSSDRGRTDTQYF
few	TRBJ2-7	TRBV28	TRBD1	TGTGCCAGCAGGTTACGACAGGGCGAGCAGTACTTC	CASRLRQGEQYF
NA	TRBJ2-7	TRBV30	TRBD1	TGTGCCTGGAAATGGGGGACAGGCCCCTACGAGCAGTACTTC	CAWKWGTGPYEQYF
NA	TRBJ2-5	TRBV27	NA	TGTGCCAGCAGTTTCAGACAGGGACTGGAGACCCAGTACTTC	CASSFRQGLETQYF
NA	TRBJ2-2	TRBV30	TRBD1	TGTGCCTGGACCAGGGACAGGGTAGCCGGGGAGCTGTTTTTT	CAWTRDRVAGELFF
few	TRBJ2-3	TRBV2	TRBD2	TGTGCCAGCAGTGAATTCCTAGCGGGGGCGACAGATACGCAGTATTTT	CASSEFLAGATDTQYF
few	TRBJ2-7	TRBV30	NA	TGTGCCTGGAGTGGACCAAGGAGCGGCGAGCAGTACTTC	CAWSGPRSGEQYF
NA	TRBJ1-4	TRBV2	NA	TGTGCCAGCTCAAGACAGACTTCAACTAATGAAAAACTGTTTTTT	CASSRQTSTNEKLFF
once	TRBJ2-7	TRBV6-5	NA	TGTGCCAGCAGTCTAGGGGGGGAAGACGAGCAGTACTTC	CASSLGGEDEQYF
NA	TRBJ2-2	TRBV18	NA	TGTGCCAGCTCATTAAGACAGGCCGGGGAGCTGTTTTTT	CASSLRQAGELFF
few	TRBJ1-2	TRBV18	TRBD1	TGTGCCAGCTCACCCTCAGGGGGGTTTCACACCTTC	CASSPSGGFHTF
once	TRBJ2-7	TRBV7-8	NA	TGTGCCAGCAGCTTACGGCAGGGTATAAGGTTTTCCTACGAGCAGTACTTC	CASSLRQGIRFSYEQYF
few	TRBJ2-7	TRBV4-3	NA	TGCGCCAGCAGCCAAGATTACCAGACCTACGAGCAGTACTTC	CASSQDYQTYEQYF
NA	TRBJ2-5	TRBV6-5	TRBD2	TGTGCCAGCAGTTACGCGGGGCGGGGGGGGCAAGAGACCCAGTACTTC	CASSYAGRGGQETQYF
few	TRBJ2-4	TRBV7-9	NA	TGTGCCAGCAGCTCTACGATCTCCGGGGGCAAAAACATTCAGTACTTC	CASSSTISGGKNIQYF
NA	TRBJ1-1	TRBV13	NA	TGTGCCAGTCGTAGGGGCGGCCCTGAAGCTTTCTTT	CASRRGGPEAFF
NA	TRBJ1-2	TRBV6-5	NA	TGTGCCAGCAGTTCCTTTCGGGCTAACTATGGCTACACCTTC	CASSSFRANYGYTF
NA	TRBJ2-5	TRBV6-1	TRBD1	TGTGCCAGCAGTGAATACAGGGGGCGGGAGACCCAGTACTTC	CASSEYRGRETQYF
few	TRBJ1-2	TRBV30	NA	TGTGCCTTGGTCCGGGACGGGAGTGGCTACACCTTC	CALVRDGSGYTF